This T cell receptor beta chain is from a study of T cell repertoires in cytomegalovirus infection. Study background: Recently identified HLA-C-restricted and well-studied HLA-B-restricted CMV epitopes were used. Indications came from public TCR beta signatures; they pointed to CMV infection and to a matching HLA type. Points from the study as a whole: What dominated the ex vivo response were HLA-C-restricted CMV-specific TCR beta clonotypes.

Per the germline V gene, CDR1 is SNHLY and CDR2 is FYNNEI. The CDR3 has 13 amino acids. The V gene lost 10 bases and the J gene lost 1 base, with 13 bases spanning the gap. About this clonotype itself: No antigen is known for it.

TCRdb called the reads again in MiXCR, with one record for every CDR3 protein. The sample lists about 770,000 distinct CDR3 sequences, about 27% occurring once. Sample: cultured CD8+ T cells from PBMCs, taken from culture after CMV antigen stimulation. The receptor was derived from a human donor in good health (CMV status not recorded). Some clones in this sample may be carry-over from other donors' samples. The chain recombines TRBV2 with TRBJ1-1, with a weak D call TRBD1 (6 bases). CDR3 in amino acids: CAIQGTENTEAFF. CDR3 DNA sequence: TGTGCCATTCAGGGGACGGAGAACACTGAAGCTTTCTTT.